Shown below are 6 T cell receptor beta chains from a single sample sequenced in a study of shared clonotypes between healthy human individuals. Profiled with immunoSEQ multiplex PCR; TCRdb holds only in-frame clones, not every one. Here the sample spans fewer than 2.5 million clones, approximately 93% being singletons. The sequenced sample was naive CD4+ T cells from PBMCs. Subset reported: CD45RA+ positively selected. The source of these receptors is a man aged 18 to 29 in good health. Some clones in this sample may be carry-over from other donors' samples.

The rearrangement links TRBV28 to TRBJ1-2; D may be TRBD1 (5 bases). CDR1 is MDHEN and CDR2 is SYDVKM in the germline V gene. The CDR3 is 14 residues long. V lost 0 bases, J lost 7 bases, and 12 bases lay in between. The CDR3 nucleotides are TGTGCCAGCAGTTTATGGGTGGCAGGGTCTGGCTACACCTTC. Its translation is CASSLWVAGSGYTF.

The rearrangement links TRBV28 to TRBJ1-4; no definite D call. This CDR3 spans 15 amino acids. Trimming took off 5 bases at V and 4 bases at J, with 14 bases between the two ends. CDR1 MDHEN and CDR2 SYDVKM come from the germline V gene. The CDR3 loop is CASSRGGGGNEKLFF. CDR3 DNA: TGTGCCAGCAGTCGGGGTGGAGGCGGTAATGAAAAACTGTTTTTT.

V gene TRBV6-6 combines with J gene TRBJ1-2; TRBD1 matches at 7 bases. V lost 6 bases and J lost 8; bases outside the gene matches: 9. CDR1 and CDR2 (germline): MNHNY, SVGAGI (reference sequence). This CDR3 spans 13 amino acids. CDR3 sequence (DNA): TGTGCCAGCAGCCGAGGGGAGGGGGCAGGCTACACCTTC. It translates to CASSRGEGAGYTF.

The rearrangement links TRBV30 to TRBJ1-1; 9 positions match TRBD1. The CDR3 is made up of 18 amino acids. Germline V CDR1 and CDR2: GTSNPN, SVGIG (reference sequence). The V gene end was trimmed by 3 bases and the J gene end by 0 bases; junction bases not matched to a gene: 14. The CDR3 sequence: CAWRLVGPGQGLNTEAFF. The CDR3 nucleotides are TGTGCCTGGAGGTTAGTGGGTCCGGGACAGGGCCTGAACACTGAAGCTTTCTTT.

The chain carries TRBV6-5 and TRBJ1-6; the D gene is possibly TRBD1 (6 bases). The germline V gene has CDR1 MNHEY and CDR2 SVGAGI. The CDR3 is made up of 15 amino acids. Trimming removed 2 bases at V and 10 bases at J, with 15 bases between. In DNA, the CDR3 is TGTGCCAGCAGTTACCGCGGACAGTGGAAGTCACCCCTCCACTTT. It specifies CASSYRGQWKSPLHF.

As concerns this clone: Distinct nucleotide sequences in the sample also encode this CDR3. V gene TRBV7-3 combines with J gene TRBJ1-1; tentatively, D is TRBD1 (6 bases). V gave up 2 bases and J gave up 3 bases, with 10 bases separating them. This CDR3 is built from 14 residues. CDR1 SGHTA and CDR2 FQGTGA come from the germline V gene. The CDR3 nucleotides are TGTGCCAGCAGCTTACAGGGGTCTGACACTGAAGCTTTCTTT. This encodes CASSLQGSDTEAFF.